This TCR beta chain came from a study of T cell responses to AZD1222 COVID-19 vaccine. Concerning this clone: Its antigen is unknown.

Sequenced by immunoSEQ multiplex PCR; TCRdb stores in-frame clones only, minus some. Here the sample spans approximately 210,000 clones, 94% being singletons. The V gene's germline CDR1 is SNHLY and CDR2 FYNNEI. The CDR3 extends over 16 amino acids. V lost 3 bases to trimming and J lost 0 bases; unmatched junction nucleotides: 4. The study's findings and limits: Reports say nearly half of spike-specific TCRs go after unmutated variant regions. Scientists sampled the repertoires only once the peak T cell response had passed.

This chain joins TRBV2 and TRBJ1-2; 10 nucleotides match TRBD1. This clonotype was sampled from an adult who received the MenACWY meningococcal vaccine as a control. The input for sequencing was peripheral blood, taken 28 days after the second dose of the MenACWY control vaccine. CDR3 loop: CASSDLDRGTNYGYTF. The DNA of the CDR3 is TGTGCCAGCAGTGATTTGGACAGGGGGACTAACTATGGCTACACCTTC.